This T cell receptor (beta chain) emerged from a study of CD8+CD57+ T cells in acquired aplastic anemia. Individuals selected for sequencing had exhibited CD8+CD57+ cell expansion on flow cytometry. Patients were treatment-naive when blood was sampled. A word on this clonotype: Its antigen is as yet unknown.

Study results and limitations: The study found no significant CD8+ Simpson's diversity difference between patients and controls.

The TCR beta profiling, which covered VDJ combination and CDR3 sequence, was carried out using genomic DNA as the template. TCRdb re-called the reads with MiXCR, one entry per CDR3 protein. In the table there are roughly 80,000 distinct CDR3 sequences, about 70% of which are singletons. Sequenced material: sorted CD4+, CD8+, or CD8+CD57+ T cells (not recorded which) from PBMCs. The source of this sequence is a human donor with aplastic anemia.

The DNA for the CDR3 is TGCGCCAGCAGTAGAAGCCCCGCCGGGGAGCAGTACTTC. It is translated as CASSRSPAGEQYF. The V gene is TRBV10-1, the J gene TRBJ2-7; D is uncertain. With 5 bases removed from V and 7 bases from J, the gap between germline ends came to 15 bases. The CDR3 is made up of 13 amino acids. Looked up from germline, CDR1 is WNHNN and CDR2 is SYGVQD (reference sequence).